This T cell receptor (beta chain) was sequenced in a study of T-cell reconstitution after alpha-beta-depleted transplantation in children. Molecular barcoding with unique molecular identifiers was used for the TCRbeta library. TCRdb re-analysed the PCR reads in MiXCR, keeping a single row per CDR3 protein. The sample contains 440,000 or so distinct CDR3 sequences, 9.5% to 13% of which appear only once. The receptor comes from a human donor who donated a stem cell graft to a child with acute myeloid leukemia. This material consisted of PBMCs from the stem cell graft donor, taken from the stem cell graft.

CDR3 sequence: CSARDRVGSSYNEQFF. CDR3 bases: TGCAGTGCTAGAGATCGAGTGGGGAGCTCCTACAATGAGCAGTTCTTC. The chain is built from TRBV20-1 and TRBJ2-1; D might be TRBD2 (5 bases). The CDR3 sequence is 16 residues long. V lost 0 bases, J lost 0 bases, and 12 bases lay in between. Germline V gene lookup returns CDR1 DFQATT and CDR2 SNEGSKA (reference sequence).